These T cell receptor beta chains were read from a single sample in a study of blood T cells in healthy people across ages. One entry per CDR3 protein, called by TCRdb with MiXCR from the 5' RACE reads. This table has about 780,000 distinct CDR3 sequences, 46% appearing once. Sequencing was performed on blood. Receptors originate from a man older than 75 in good health. Both conserved end residues are trimmed from each CDR3. D genes are given only for firm matches. Not every row has a clone size; where given, it reads once, few, many or a size class.

>TRBV7-9|TRBD2|NA
ASSLVRATSGTTDTQY
>TRBV19|NA|NA
ASSALGGSNQPQH
>TRBV6-1|TRBD1|few
ASSMDRGPEQF
>TRBV18|TRBD2|NA
ASSTGLAIPYEQY
>TRBV11-2|TRBD1|NA
ASSLGQGVWSNQPQH
>TRBV29-1|NA|NA
SVRRTAVTDEQY
>TRBV29-1|NA|NA
SVDVSNTGSGELF
>TRBV2|NA|many
ASSAIAEPGETQY
>TRBV4-3|NA|few
ASSQDTRVYEQY
>TRBV2|NA|few
ASSEQAHEPPYEQY
>TRBV11-2|NA|few
ASTSEGVEQF
>TRBV29-1|TRBD1|few
SVEDRTGQGSGYT
>TRBV20-1|TRBD1|NA
SAQQGGGEADTQY
>TRBV25-1|TRBD1|few
ASSEPGQGKAQY
>TRBV2|NA|few
ASSETRSNIQY
>TRBV10-2|NA|few
ASSESSFMPQH
>TRBV25-1|TRBD2|NA
ASSGRGDYEQY
>TRBV25-1|NA|NA
ASSESRKGGRTDTQY
>TRBV20-1|TRBD2|NA
SAESGREMKYEQY
>TRBV5-6|TRBD1|many
ASSFGTGVHEQY
>TRBV5-1|TRBD1|NA
ASSLVRDRVNERY
>TRBV12-3/TRBV12-4|NA|NA
ASRRTAAVNIQY
>TRBV7-2|TRBD2|few
ASSLPGLALGEQY
>TRBV7-8|NA|few
ASSLGGASEQY
>TRBV5-1|TRBD1|NA
ASSLRTGGDGYT
>TRBV28|NA|NA
ARHPEQY
>TRBV21-1|NA|NA
ASSKRGPARTSGMYEQY